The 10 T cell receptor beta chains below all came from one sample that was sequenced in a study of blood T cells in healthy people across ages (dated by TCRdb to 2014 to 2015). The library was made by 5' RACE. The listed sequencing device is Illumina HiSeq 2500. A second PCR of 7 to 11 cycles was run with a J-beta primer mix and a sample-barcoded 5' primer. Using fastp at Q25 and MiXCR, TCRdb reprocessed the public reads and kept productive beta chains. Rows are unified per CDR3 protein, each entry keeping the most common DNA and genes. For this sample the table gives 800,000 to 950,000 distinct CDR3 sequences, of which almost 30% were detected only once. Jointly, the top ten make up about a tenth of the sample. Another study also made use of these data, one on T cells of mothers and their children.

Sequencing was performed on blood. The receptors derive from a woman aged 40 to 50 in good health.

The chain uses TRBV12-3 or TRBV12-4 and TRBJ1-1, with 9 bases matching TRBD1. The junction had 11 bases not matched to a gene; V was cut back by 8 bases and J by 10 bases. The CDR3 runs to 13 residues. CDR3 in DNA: TGTGCCAGCGTCCGGACAGGGGAATTAACAGCTTTCTTT. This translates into CASVRTGELTAFF.

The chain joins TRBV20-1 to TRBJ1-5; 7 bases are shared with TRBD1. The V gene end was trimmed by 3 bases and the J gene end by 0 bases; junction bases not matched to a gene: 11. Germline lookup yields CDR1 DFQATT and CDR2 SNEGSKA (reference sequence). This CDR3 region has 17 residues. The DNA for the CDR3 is TGCAGTGCTAGGGCCCCTCAGGGGGGGTATAGCAATCAGCCCCAGCATTTT. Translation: CSARAPQGGYSNQPQHF.

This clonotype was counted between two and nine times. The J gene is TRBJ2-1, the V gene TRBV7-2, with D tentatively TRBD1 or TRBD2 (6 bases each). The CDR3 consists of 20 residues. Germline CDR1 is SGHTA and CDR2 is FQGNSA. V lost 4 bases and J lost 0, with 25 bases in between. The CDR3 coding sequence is TGTGCCAGCAGCTCGCCTTCTAAGGGGGGAATGGGAAGCTCCTACAATGAGCAGTTCTTC. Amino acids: CASSSPSKGGMGSSYNEQFF. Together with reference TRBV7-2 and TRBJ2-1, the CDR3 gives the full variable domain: GAGVSQSPSNKVTEKGKDVELRCDPISGHTALYWYRQSLGQGLEFLIYFQGNSAPDKSGLPSDRFSAERTGGSVSTLTIQRTQQEDSAVYLCASSSPSKGGMGSSYNEQFFGPGTRLTVL.

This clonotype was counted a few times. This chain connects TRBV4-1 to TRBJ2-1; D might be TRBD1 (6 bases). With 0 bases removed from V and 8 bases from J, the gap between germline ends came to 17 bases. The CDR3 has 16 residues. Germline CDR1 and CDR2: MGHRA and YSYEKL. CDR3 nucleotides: TGCGCCAGCAGCCAAGAATACAGGGATATTGGGGATGAGCAGTTCTTC. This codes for CASSQEYRDIGDEQFF.

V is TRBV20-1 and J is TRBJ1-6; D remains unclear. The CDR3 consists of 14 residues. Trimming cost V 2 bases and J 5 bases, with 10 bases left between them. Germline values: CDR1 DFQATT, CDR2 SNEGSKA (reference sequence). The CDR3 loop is CSARKADNNSPLHF. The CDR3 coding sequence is TGCAGTGCTAGAAAGGCAGACAATAATTCACCCCTCCACTTT.

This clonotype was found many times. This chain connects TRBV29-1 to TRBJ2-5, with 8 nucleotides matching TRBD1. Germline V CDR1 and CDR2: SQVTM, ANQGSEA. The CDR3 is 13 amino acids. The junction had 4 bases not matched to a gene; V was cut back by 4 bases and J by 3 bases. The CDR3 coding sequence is TGCAGCGTTGGCCAGGGGGCGAAAGAGACCCAGTACTTC. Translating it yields CSVGQGAKETQYF.

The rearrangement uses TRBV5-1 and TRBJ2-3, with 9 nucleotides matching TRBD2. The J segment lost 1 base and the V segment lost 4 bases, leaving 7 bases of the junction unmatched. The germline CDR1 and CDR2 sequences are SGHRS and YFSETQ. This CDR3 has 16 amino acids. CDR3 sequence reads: CASSTTSGSRTDTQYF. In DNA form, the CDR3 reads TGCGCCAGCAGCACGACTAGCGGCTCTCGCACAGATACGCAGTATTTT. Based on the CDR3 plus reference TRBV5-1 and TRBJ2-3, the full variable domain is KAGVTQTPRYLIKTRGQQVTLSCSPISGHRSVSWYQQTPGQGLQFLFEYFSETQRNKGNFPGRFSGRQFSNSRSEMNVSTLELGDSALYLCASSTTSGSRTDTQYFGPGTRLTVL.

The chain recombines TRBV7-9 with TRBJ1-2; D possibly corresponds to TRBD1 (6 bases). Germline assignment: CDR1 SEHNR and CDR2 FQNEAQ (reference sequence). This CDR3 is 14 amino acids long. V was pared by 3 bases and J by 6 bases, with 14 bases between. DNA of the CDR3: TGTGCCAGCAGCTTTGGGGGCGCATGCAATGGCTACACCTTC. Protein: CASSFGGACNGYTF. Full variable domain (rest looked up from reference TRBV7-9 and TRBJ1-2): DTGVSQNPRHKITKRGQNVTFRCDPISEHNRLYWYRQTLGQGPEFLTYFQNEAQLEKSRLLSDRFSAERPKGSFSTLEIQRTEQGDSAMYLCASSFGGACNGYTFGSGTRLTVV.

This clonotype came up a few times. In DNA form, the CDR3 reads TGTGCCAGCAGCTCGTGGGGACAGGGAGACATCCCTGAAGCTTTCTTT. This encodes CASSSWGQGDIPEAFF. The chain couples TRBV11-1 to TRBJ1-1, with 9 bases matching TRBD1. This CDR3 region has 16 residues. Germline V gene data show CDR1 as SGHAT and CDR2 as FQDESV (reference sequence). Unmatched junction bases numbered 12, after V lost 4 bases and J lost 6 bases.

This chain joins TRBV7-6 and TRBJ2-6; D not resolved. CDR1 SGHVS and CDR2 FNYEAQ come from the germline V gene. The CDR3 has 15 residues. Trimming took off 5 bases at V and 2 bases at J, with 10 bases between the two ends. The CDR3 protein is CASSAVGAGANVLTF. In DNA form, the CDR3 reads TGTGCCAGCAGCGCGGTTGGCGCTGGGGCCAACGTCCTGACTTTC.